The text below deals with one T cell receptor beta chain. The antigen is unknown. Germline CDR1 is MNHEY and CDR2 is SMNVEV (reference sequence). There are 14 residues in the CDR3. Unmatched junction bases numbered 2, after V lost 3 bases and J lost 4 bases. This record belongs to a study of T cell responses to AZD1222 COVID-19 vaccine. Whole-study findings and limits: Spike-specific TCR breadth and depth went up after people got two AZD1222 doses. CD4 TCRs covered the whole spike, strongest at regions 160-218 and 743-854. Nearly half of unique spike-specific TCRs reportedly avoided B.1.351 and B.1.1.7 mutated regions. Among those given AZD1222, only six were seropositive at baseline.

Some clones are missing from TCRdb's copy, which holds only in-frame ones; the method was immunoSEQ multiplex PCR. The sample has some 180,000 clones, approximately 90% seen once. The chain combines TRBV27 with TRBJ1-4; 7 positions agree with TRBD1. The TCR originated in an adult who received the MenACWY meningococcal vaccine as a control. The sequenced sample was peripheral blood, obtained 28 days after the second dose of the MenACWY control vaccine. The CDR3 DNA reads TGTGCCAGCAGTTTCGGGACAGTTAATGAAAAACTGTTTTTT. The encoded protein is CASSFGTVNEKLFF.